The following is a T cell receptor beta chain sequence with its context. Antigen: not known. TCRdb re-called the RT-PCR reads through MiXCR, storing one row per CDR3 protein. Of 550,000 to 650,000 distinct CDR3 sequences detected, 10% to 15% appear once; the ten largest clones hold roughly a tenth. This specimen comes from a study of response to subunit inactivated influenza vaccine. General observations from the study: Authors suggested few new T cells are recruited by each seasonal influenza vaccination.

Losses at the gene ends were 1 base for V and 4 bases for J; bases not matched to a gene: 3. The CDR3 has 14 residues. Germline lookup yields CDR1 SGHVS and CDR2 FQNEAQ. The chain carries TRBV7-8 and TRBJ2-7; 8 nucleotides align to TRBD1. The sequence came from a man in his forties or fifties who received an inactivated influenza vaccine. The specimen comprised PBMCs from blood, sampled on the day of vaccination. CDR3 in amino acids: CASSLGTGWYEQYF. In nucleotides, the CDR3 is TGTGCCAGCAGCTTAGGGACAGGGTGGTACGAGCAGTACTTC.